The clone carrying this TCR beta chain was seen a handful of times. A much larger clonotype is one base distant, so this may be a read error. Hyperthyroidism had been newly diagnosed in patients aged 18 to 65, and its duration was under 2 months. Fresh peripheral blood, approximately 10 ml, yielded the PBMCs. These data originate in a study of T cells in Graves' hyperthyroidism and ophthalmopathy. RNA transcripts served as the template for amplifying TCR beta CDR3 regions. Researchers ran a first-round RT-PCR on the TCR CDR3 using the HTBI primer set. MiXCR was run by TCRdb on the multiplex PCR reads, yielding one entry per CDR3 protein. Of a few hundred thousand distinct CDR3 sequences in the sample, around 16% were seen once. J was trimmed by 2 bases and V by 6 bases; bases with no gene match: 17. Per germline, CDR1 MDHEN and CDR2 SYDVKM. There are 18 residues in the CDR3.

The TCR comes from a woman between 18 and 29 years old with Graves' hyperthyroidism that later progressed to Graves' ophthalmopathy. The sample comprised blood. The rearrangement uses TRBV28 and TRBJ2-7; 9 bases are shared with TRBD1. In nucleotides, the CDR3 is TGTGCCAGCAGCTATCCCCGGGACAGGGCGAGATCAGCCTACGAGCAGTACTTC. It specifies CASSYPRDRARSAYEQYF. The variable domain in full, with the rest retrieved from reference TRBV28 and TRBJ2-7, is DVKVTQSSRYLVKRTGEKVFLECVQDMDHENMFWYRQDPGLGLRLIYFSYDVKMKEKGDIPEGYSVSREKKERFSLILESASTNQTSMYLCASSYPRDRARSAYEQYFGPGTRLTVT.